Listed here are 4 T cell receptor beta chains from one sample, sequenced in a study of cytomegalovirus exposure and HLA in healthy donors. Libraries were prepared by immunoSEQ multiplex PCR; TCRdb keeps only in-frame clonotypes and omits some of them. The sample records some 76,000 clones, 94% being singletons. The sequencing sample was made of PBMCs. Receptors were obtained from a woman aged 18-30 years in good health and CMV-seronegative.

J is TRBJ2-2 and V is TRBV6-1, with 12 positions matching TRBD2. The CDR3 spans 17 residues. J lost 4 bases, V lost 8 bases, and 11 bases had no gene match. The V gene's germline CDR1 is MNHNS and CDR2 SASEGT. This CDR3 is CASGGLAGGPGTGELFF. CDR3 coding DNA: TGTGCCAGCGGTGGGCTAGCGGGAGGGCCGGGCACCGGGGAGCTGTTTTTT.

The chain carries TRBV27 and TRBJ2-1; 12 bases agree with TRBD2. The CDR3 sequence is 18 residues long. Unmatched junction bases numbered 7, after V lost 4 bases and J lost 0 bases. Germline assignment: CDR1 MNHEY and CDR2 SMNVEV (reference sequence). CDR3 coding DNA: TGTGCCAGCAGTTACTTGACTAGCGGGGGAGTCTCCTACAATGAGCAGTTCTTC. Protein sequence: CASSYLTSGGVSYNEQFF.

The J gene is TRBJ2-1, the V gene TRBV4-2, with D perhaps matching TRBD1 (6 bases). Per germline, CDR1 LGHNA and CDR2 YNFKEQ. Trimming removed 0 bases from V and 3 bases from J, with 12 bases in between. The CDR3 totals 16 residues. This CDR3 reads CASSQEGGGYYNEQFF. The CDR3 bases are TGTGCCAGCAGCCAAGAAGGTGGGGGCTACTACAATGAGCAGTTCTTC.

This clone was recorded a few times. V gene TRBV5-1 combines with J gene TRBJ1-1; a possible D gene is TRBD1 (5 bases). The CDR3 runs to 14 residues. Between the trimmed V and J ends, which lost 0 bases and 5 bases, there was a span of 11 bases. Per the germline V gene, CDR1 is SGHRS and CDR2 is YFSETQ. The CDR3 spells CASSLARGRTEAFF. CDR3 in DNA: TGCGCCAGCAGCTTGGCAAGGGGCAGGACTGAAGCTTTCTTT.